This TCR beta chain was captured by sequencing in a study of blood T cell repertoires in COVID-19. Study background: From T cells, B-cell-depleted T cells, or PBMCs came the material, which was cDNA or gDNA.

In the original analysis: Reference gene primers were amplified, and this amplification served to estimate nucleated cell counts. Method: immunoSEQ multiplex PCR; TCRdb's copy keeps in-frame clones and lacks some. That table is the source of V, J and clone size, and D and trimming were worked out from the DNA. The table shows some 110,000 clones, with less than 90% occurring only once. V was clipped by 4 bases and J by 5 bases; unmatched bases: 3. The CDR3 has 13 amino acids. Germline V gives CDR1 SGHRS, CDR2 YFSETQ. This clonotype was sampled from a man in his 70s who had recovered from COVID-19. The source material was peripheral blood. J is TRBJ2-5 and V is TRBV5-1; 9 positions agree with TRBD1. The CDR3 DNA is TGCGCCAGCAGCGGGACAGGGTCTGAGACCCAGTACTTC. As protein: CASSGTGSETQYF.